Listed here are 28 T cell receptor beta chains from one sample, sequenced in a study of identical twins. MiXCR, applied by TCRdb to the 5' RACE reads, yields one record per CDR3 protein. The table has around 670,000 distinct CDR3 sequences, less than 7% seen once. Sequenced sample: naive T cells sorted from blood. The source of these receptors is a man aged 18 to 30 in good health.

The chain has TRBV5-1 and TRBJ2-1; D is undetermined. CDR3 length: 14 residues. V was trimmed by 4 bases and J by 10 bases, leaving 18 bases between them. Germline V gene data show CDR1 as SGHRS and CDR2 as YFSETQ. Here the CDR3 reads CASSPKTGPWEQFF. The CDR3 DNA is TGCGCCAGCAGCCCCAAGACCGGGCCCTGGGAGCAGTTCTTC.

This clonotype was counted at least ten times. V is TRBV5-1 and J is TRBJ1-1; a weak D match, TRBD1 (6 bases). The CDR3 runs to 13 residues. Germline V gives CDR1 SGHRS, CDR2 YFSETQ. Trimming pared 3 bases from V and 8 bases from J, leaving 14 bases between. DNA for the CDR3: TGCGCCAGCAGCTCATCAGGGGTAGCGGAAGCTTTCTTT. Translating gives CASSSSGVAEAFF.

CDR3 DNA sequence: TGTGCCAGCGTAAGCTCAGCGGGAGGTGGCAATGAGCAGTTCTTC. Its protein product is CASVSSAGGGNEQFF. The genes are TRBV4-2 and TRBJ2-1; 9 nucleotides agree with TRBD2. Looked up from germline, CDR1 is LGHNA and CDR2 is YNFKEQ. The CDR3 runs 15 residues. The V and J ends lost 8 bases and 6 bases, in that order; junction bases with no gene match: 11.

The V gene is TRBV3-1, the J gene TRBJ2-2; tentative D call: TRBD1 (7 bases). Germline V lookup: CDR1 LGHDT, CDR2 YNNKEL (reference sequence). The V gene lost 5 bases and the J gene lost 5 bases, with 12 bases spanning the gap. The CDR3 is made up of 14 amino acids. Here the CDR3 DNA reads TGTGCCAGCAGCGGACTACAGGGGACCGGGGAGCTGTTTTTT. This translates into CASSGLQGTGELFF.

This clonotype was counted between two and nine times. V usage is TRBV28 and J usage is TRBJ2-3; tentative D call: TRBD2 (6 bases). The germline CDR1 and CDR2 sequences are MDHEN and SYDVKM. This CDR3 contains 14 residues. Deletions cut 2 bases from V and 5 bases from J, with 11 bases between. The CDR3 sequence is CASSLGASVDTQYF. CDR3 DNA: TGTGCCAGCAGTTTAGGGGCTAGCGTAGATACGCAGTATTTT.

At least ten counts were recorded for this clonotype. The V and J genes are TRBV20-1 and TRBJ2-3; the D gene is possibly TRBD1 (7 bases). V gave up 1 base and J gave up 0 bases, with 14 bases separating them. CDR3 size: 16 residues. Germline V gene data show CDR1 as DFQATT and CDR2 as SNEGSKA (reference sequence). The CDR3 nucleotides read TGCAGTGCTAGAGTGGAGGGGGCGTTTAGCACAGATACGCAGTATTTT. Translating gives CSARVEGAFSTDTQYF.

The sample holds many counts of this clonotype. The chain carries TRBV12-3 or TRBV12-4 and TRBJ2-3; weak D call: TRBD1 (5 bases). Trimming removed 8 bases at V and 0 bases at J, with 18 bases between. The CDR3 sequence is 16 residues long. CDR3 in DNA: TGTGCCAGCGGGGCAGATTCGAGCCTAAGCACAGATACGCAGTATTTT. Translated, it gives CASGADSSLSTDTQYF.

The chain is built from TRBV7-9 and TRBJ2-5; D may be TRBD1 or TRBD2 (5 bases each). The CDR3 sequence is 16 residues long. Per the germline V gene, CDR1 is SEHNR and CDR2 is FQNEAQ (reference sequence). V was cut by 2 bases and J by 4 bases, with 17 bases left in between. This chain's CDR3 is CASSLFRGANGETQYF. The CDR3, as DNA: TGTGCCAGCAGCTTATTTCGAGGGGCGAATGGAGAGACCCAGTACTTC.

The rearrangement uses TRBV12-3 or TRBV12-4 and TRBJ2-1, with 7 bases aligning to TRBD2. The length of the CDR3 is 12 residues. V shed 3 bases, J shed 16 bases, and the junction held 9 bases outside the gene matches. As DNA, the CDR3 is TGTGCCAGCAGTTTTACGGCGGGAGTATGTTTCTTC. Its protein product is CASSFTAGVCFF.

This clonotype has at least ten counts. The J gene is TRBJ2-1, the V gene TRBV10-3, with TRBD2 matching 11 bases. In germline, CDR1 is ENHRY, CDR2 SYGVKD. After removal of 3 bases from V and 6 bases from J, the junction contained 7 bases not matched to a gene. This CDR3 spans 16 amino acids. The CDR3 loop reads CAISDYLAGGINEQFF. CDR3 nucleotides: TGTGCCATCAGTGACTACCTAGCGGGAGGAATCAATGAGCAGTTCTTC.

The sample holds many counts of this clonotype. The chain has TRBV5-1 and TRBJ1-2; 8 nucleotides line up with TRBD1. The CDR3 extends over 14 amino acids. Trimming removed 2 bases from V and 5 bases from J; junction bases left unmatched: 5. Germline V gene sequence: CDR1 SGHRS, CDR2 YFSETQ. CDR3 sequence: CASSLRQGTYGYTF. The CDR3 bases are TGCGCCAGCAGCTTAAGACAGGGGACTTATGGCTACACCTTC.

The V gene is TRBV18, the J gene TRBJ2-1; TRBD2 matches 9 bases. The junction had 9 bases not matched to a gene; V was cut back by 1 base and J by 8 bases. Germline lookup yields CDR1 KGHSH and CDR2 LQKENI. The length of the CDR3 is 16 residues. CDR3: CASSPLAAGGGDEQFF. The DNA of the CDR3 is TGTGCCAGCTCACCACTGGCAGCGGGAGGTGGGGATGAGCAGTTCTTC.

This clonotype was observed a handful of times. The chain joins TRBV24-1 to TRBJ2-1; D perhaps matches TRBD2 (6 bases). This CDR3 region has 11 residues. The germline V gene has CDR1 KGHDR and CDR2 SFDVKD. The ends were cut back, 7 bases at V and 8 bases at J, with 8 bases in the middle. The CDR3 DNA follows: TGTGCCACCAGCGGAGGGGATGAGCAGTTCTTC. Protein product: CATSGGDEQFF.

This clonotype was seen at least ten times. V gene TRBV5-1 combines with J gene TRBJ2-3; 8 bases are shared with TRBD1. The germline CDR1 and CDR2 sequences are SGHRS and YFSETQ. This CDR3 contains 14 residues. J lost 6 bases, V lost 4 bases, and 7 bases had no gene match. The CDR3 DNA reads as TGCGCCAGCAGCCGGACAGGGATAGGGGATACGCAGTATTTT. It is translated as CASSRTGIGDTQYF.

This clonotype showed up just a few times. The chain links TRBV7-9 to TRBJ2-4; D is undetermined. Germline V gene lookup returns CDR1 SEHNR and CDR2 FQNEAQ (reference sequence). CDR3 length: 15 amino acids. V was cut by 5 bases and J by 3 bases, with 14 bases left in between. The chain's CDR3 is CASSVGSGSKNIQYF. The DNA of the CDR3 is TGTGCCAGCAGCGTCGGGTCGGGCAGCAAAAACATTCAGTACTTC.

The sample holds a few counts of this clonotype. V and J are TRBV19 and TRBJ2-1; no clear D. Per the germline V gene, CDR1 is LNHDA and CDR2 is SQIVND (reference sequence). Trimming removed 5 bases from V and 6 bases from J, with 14 bases in between. The CDR3 loop spans 14 amino acids. CDR3 bases: TGTGCCAGTAGTTCCTTTTCTTCGGGCAATGAGCAGTTCTTC. This sequence encodes CASSSFSSGNEQFF.

In its sample, this clonotype was seen a few times. The rearrangement links TRBV6-2 or TRBV6-3 to TRBJ2-1; no clear D. The germline gives CDR1 MNHEY, CDR2 SVGEGT. This CDR3 is 13 amino acids long. V was clipped by 4 bases and J by 2 bases, with 6 bases between them. CDR3 coding DNA: TGTGCCAGCAGTTCGGCAGCCTACAATGAGCAGTTCTTC. Translating gives CASSSAAYNEQFF.

This clonotype has ten or more counts. The V and J genes are TRBV5-1 and TRBJ2-7; 9 positions match TRBD2. CDR1 and CDR2 from the germline V gene are SGHRS and YFSETQ. CDR3 length: 15 residues. The trim removed 4 bases at V and 4 bases at J, leaving 9 bases unmatched. The CDR3: CASSVSLAGTYEQYF. The CDR3 DNA reads as TGCGCCAGCAGCGTATCCCTAGCGGGGACTTACGAGCAGTACTTC.

This clonotype was found many times. As DNA, the CDR3 is TGTGCCAGCAGCCCCCCGGCTTACCAAGAGACCCAGTACTTC. Translation: CASSPPAYQETQYF. The V gene is TRBV12-3 or TRBV12-4, the J gene TRBJ2-5; D is undetermined. Trimming shortened V by 6 bases and J by 0 bases, and 11 bases separated the two germline ends. This CDR3 has 14 residues.

This clonotype was observed many times. The chain carries TRBV20-1 and TRBJ2-3; tentative D call: TRBD2 (6 bases). Per the germline V gene, CDR1 is DFQATT and CDR2 is SNEGSKA (reference sequence). Deletions cut 2 bases from V and 1 base from J, with 10 bases between. This CDR3 is 14 amino acids long. Here the CDR3 reads CSARRGSGTDTQYF. CDR3 bases: TGCAGTGCTAGACGGGGGAGCGGCACAGATACGCAGTATTTT.

This chain joins TRBV10-3 and TRBJ2-5, with 12 bases lining up with TRBD1. CDR3 length: 15 residues. CDR1 ENHRY and CDR2 SYGVKD come from the germline V gene. Losses at the gene ends were 6 bases for V and 4 bases for J; bases not matched to a gene: 6. CDR3: CAISPGQGARETQYF. The CDR3 DNA reads as TGTGCCATCAGCCCGGGACAGGGGGCACGAGAGACCCAGTACTTC.

This clonotype was seen at least ten times. The rearrangement links TRBV12-3 or TRBV12-4 to TRBJ2-5; D remains ambiguous. This CDR3 region has 14 residues. Between the trimmed V and J ends, which lost 3 bases and 1 base, there was a span of 9 bases. CDR3 sequence: CASSLGSLQETQYF. DNA for the CDR3: TGTGCCAGCAGTTTGGGCAGTCTCCAAGAGACCCAGTACTTC.

This sequence joins TRBV16 and TRBJ1-1; the D is unclear. CDR3 size: 14 residues. V shed 1 base and J shed 5 bases, with 11 bases lying between them. Germline CDR1 and CDR2: KGHSY and FQNENV. The CDR3 sequence: CASSQWELGTEAFF. The CDR3 bases are TGTGCCAGCAGCCAATGGGAGTTGGGAACTGAAGCTTTCTTT.

The sample holds many counts of this clonotype. The V call is TRBV24-1, the J call TRBJ2-1; possibly TRBD2 for D (5 bases). Germline V lookup: CDR1 KGHDR, CDR2 SFDVKD. The CDR3 consists of 15 residues. Trimming cost V 2 bases and J 0 bases, with 7 bases left between them. CDR3 loop: CATSDSSRSYNEQFF. In nucleotides, the CDR3 is TGTGCCACCAGTGATTCTAGCCGCTCCTACAATGAGCAGTTCTTC.

The rearrangement uses TRBV2 and TRBJ2-3; D not resolved. V was pared by 0 bases and J by 2 bases, with 12 bases between. Germline V CDR1 and CDR2: SNHLY, FYNNEI. This CDR3 contains 16 residues. The CDR3 is CASSEAHSQFTDTQYF. CDR3 nucleotide sequence: TGTGCCAGCAGTGAAGCGCACTCTCAATTCACAGATACGCAGTATTTT.

This clonotype showed up many times. This chain uses TRBV7-9 with TRBJ1-4; D is unresolved. There are 16 residues in the CDR3. V was trimmed by 0 bases and J by 0 bases, leaving 8 bases between them. Per germline, CDR1 SEHNR and CDR2 FQNEAQ (reference sequence). CDR3 bases: TGTGCCAGCAGCTTAGCGCTTGCATCAACTAATGAAAAACTGTTTTTT. It encodes CASSLALASTNEKLFF.

This clonotype came up a few times. The chain links TRBV25-1 to TRBJ1-6; no firm D call. V lost 3 bases and J 6 bases, leaving 15 bases between the germline ends. The germline CDR1 and CDR2 sequences are MGHDK and SYGVNS. The CDR3 has 16 amino acids. CDR3: CASSDYQADFNSPLHF. For the CDR3, the DNA is TGTGCCAGCAGTGACTATCAGGCAGACTTTAATTCACCCCTCCACTTT.

The chain is built from TRBV6-5 and TRBJ2-7; 16 bases map to TRBD2. V lost 4 bases to trimming and J lost 4 bases; unmatched junction nucleotides: 7. This CDR3 comprises 17 residues. CDR1 is MNHEY and CDR2 is SVGAGI in the germline V gene. As DNA, the CDR3 is TGTGCCAGCAGTTCCCTCGGGACTAGCGGGAGGGCTTACGAGCAGTACGTC. Protein sequence: CASSSLGTSGRAYEQYV.